These 8 T cell receptor beta chains originate from one sample sequenced in a study of cytomegalovirus exposure and HLA in healthy donors. Both 60 Vbeta primers and 13 Jbeta primers went into the PCR. Assay: immunoSEQ multiplex PCR; the TCRdb copy retains only in-frame clones and omits some. There are 130,000 to 150,000 clones in the sample; 78% occur only once, and roughly 2.8% lies in the top ten. Sequencing input: PBMCs. These receptors were taken from a male donor in good health and CMV-seronegative.

Only one count was recorded for this clone. The chain is built from TRBV6-6 and TRBJ1-5; D is undetermined. The CDR3 has 15 residues. The germline gives CDR1 MNHNY, CDR2 SVGAGI (reference sequence). V was clipped by 5 bases and J by 0 bases, with 11 bases between them. Here the CDR3 reads CASSTQVISNQPQHF. In DNA, the CDR3 is TGTGCCAGCAGTACCCAGGTCATTAGCAATCAGCCCCAGCATTTT.

The rearrangement links TRBV29-1 to TRBJ2-7; 7 bases are a match to TRBD1. In germline, CDR1 is SQVTM, CDR2 ANQGSEA. Trimming removed 6 bases from V and 3 bases from J; junction bases left unmatched: 2. The CDR3 consists of 11 residues. CDR3 DNA sequence: TGCAGCGTCCAGGGGGTCTACGAGCAGTACTTC. Its protein is CSVQGVYEQYF.

The rearrangement joins TRBV6-1 to TRBJ1-6; D is unclear. Germline CDR1 and CDR2: MNHNS and SASEGT. Between the trimmed V and J ends, which lost 3 bases and 0 bases, there was a span of 18 bases. The CDR3 runs 19 residues. CDR3 amino acids: CASSEGGFGFSSYNSPLHF. Here the CDR3 DNA reads TGTGCCAGCAGTGAGGGAGGGTTCGGATTTAGCTCCTATAATTCACCCCTCCACTTT.

The sample holds one count of this clone. The V gene is TRBV18, the J gene TRBJ2-1; 10 bases are a match to TRBD2. From germline, CDR1 is KGHSH and CDR2 LQKENI. The CDR3 loop spans 17 amino acids. Germline trimming cut 6 bases from V and 0 bases from J; bases unmatched to any gene: 8. The CDR3 protein is CASSPLAGVSSYNEQFF. Here the CDR3 DNA reads TGTGCCAGCTCGCCCCTAGCGGGGGTTAGCTCCTACAATGAGCAGTTCTTC.

This chain uses TRBV7-3 with TRBJ2-7; a possible D gene is TRBD2 (5 bases). V lost 5 bases and J lost 5, with 22 bases in between. The CDR3 spans 16 residues. Germline V gives CDR1 SGHTA, CDR2 FQGTGA. Here the CDR3 reads CASSPGEHLPGNEQYF. CDR3 in DNA: TGTGCCAGCAGCCCCGGGGAGCACCTCCCTGGCAACGAGCAGTACTTC.

This clone was found once. The CDR3 DNA sequence: TGTGCCAGCACCGGACAGGGCACCTACGAGCAGTACTTC. Translating it yields CASTGQGTYEQYF. The rearrangement joins TRBV28 to TRBJ2-7; 8 bases fit TRBD1. The CDR3 is 13 residues long. Germline V gene lookup returns CDR1 MDHEN and CDR2 SYDVKM. Germline trimming cut 7 bases from V and 2 bases from J; bases unmatched to any gene: 4.

V usage is TRBV6-6 and J usage is TRBJ2-7, with 9 bases lining up with TRBD1. CDR3 length equals 15 residues. Trimming removed 5 bases from V and 4 bases from J; junction bases left unmatched: 9. Germline CDR1 MNHNY, CDR2 SVGAGI (reference sequence). The DNA for the CDR3 is TGTGCCAGCAGTAGGGCGGGACAGGGACTGTACGAGCAGTACTTC. It specifies CASSRAGQGLYEQYF.

The rearrangement joins TRBV5-1 to TRBJ2-1; D uncertain. V was trimmed by 2 bases and J by 8 bases, leaving 20 bases between them. This CDR3 has 16 residues. Looked up from germline, CDR1 is SGHRS and CDR2 is YFSETQ. The CDR3 region is CASSFSQVSTLDEQFF. The CDR3 coding sequence is TGCGCCAGCAGCTTCTCGCAAGTCTCTACCCTCGATGAGCAGTTCTTC.